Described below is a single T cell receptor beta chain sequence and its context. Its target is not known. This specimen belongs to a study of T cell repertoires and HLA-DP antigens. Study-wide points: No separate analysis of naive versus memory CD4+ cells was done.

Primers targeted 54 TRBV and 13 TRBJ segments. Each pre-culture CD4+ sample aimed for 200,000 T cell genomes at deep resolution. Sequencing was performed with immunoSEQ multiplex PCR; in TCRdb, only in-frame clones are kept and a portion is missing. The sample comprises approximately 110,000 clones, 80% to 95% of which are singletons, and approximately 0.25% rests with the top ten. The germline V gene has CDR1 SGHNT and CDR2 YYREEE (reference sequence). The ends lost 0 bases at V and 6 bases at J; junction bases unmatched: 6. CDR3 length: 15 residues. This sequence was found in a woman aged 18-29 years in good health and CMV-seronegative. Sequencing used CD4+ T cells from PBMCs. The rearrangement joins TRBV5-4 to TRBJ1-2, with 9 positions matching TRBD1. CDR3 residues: CASSLALDRGHGYTF. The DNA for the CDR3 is TGTGCCAGCAGCTTGGCCCTGGACAGGGGACATGGCTACACCTTC. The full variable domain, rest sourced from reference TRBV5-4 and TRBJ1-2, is ETGVTQSPTHLIKTRGQQVTLRCSSQSGHNTVSWYQQALGQGPQFIFQYYREEENGRGNFPPRFSGLQFPNYSSELNVNALELDDSALYLCASSLALDRGHGYTFGSGTRLTVV.